This TCR beta chain was sequenced in a study of human T cells and chemical hapten exposure. Background on the study: Skin of the upper inner arm, about 2 cm by about 2 cm, received 2% DPC for sensitization.

The CDR3 covers 13 residues. Germline CDR1 is MRHNA and CDR2 is SNTAGT. Trimming cost V 3 bases and J 1 base, with 6 bases left between them. TCRdb independently ran MiXCR on the RACE reads; one entry per CDR3 protein. The sample has 89,000 or so distinct CDR3 sequences, 8.5% seen once. Time point in this sample: pre-sensitization, week 0. This sample's treatment: therapeutic diphenylcyclopropenone sensitization with weekly scalp DPC. The V gene is TRBV6-4, the J gene TRBJ1-1; D gene unclear. This material consisted of whole blood, taken in connection with sensitization to the hapten diphenylcyclopropenone (DPC). The TCR was taken from a man in his forties with alopecia areata. Some clones in this sample may be carry-over from other donors' samples. The CDR3 DNA is TGTGCCAGCAGTGAACGGAGGAACACTGAAGCTTTCTTT. Translating it yields CASSERRNTEAFF.